This TCR beta chain is from a study of blood T cell repertoires in COVID-19 (dated by TCRdb to 2019 to 2021). Regarding the complete study: Collaborator samples came from the United States, Italy and Spain and covered acute and convalescent phases of COVID-19. HLA class I and class II types, where available, came from metadata supplied by the sample provider rather than from assay-based typing. Samples came from the ongoing ImmuneRACE study (first 160 participants) plus 1,254 subjects from 6 global collaborators. The dataset comprised deeply sampled blood TCRbeta repertoires from subjects exposed to, actively infected with, or recovered from COVID-19. The repertoires were made available in a free public database intended to serve as a resource for research on the immune response to SARS-CoV-2. A de-identified subject ID, COVID-19 status, age in years and sex were almost always included in the sample metadata. The prospective study material was composed of cDNA or gDNA derived from T cells, B-cell-depleted T cells, or PBMCs.

The immunoSEQ Assay, a bias-controlled multiplex PCR, was used to amplify TCRbeta CDR3 regions from genomic DNA. On the authors' methods: Within the assay, amplification of reference gene primers was used to estimate how many nucleated cells each sample contained. To quantify the absolute abundance of each unique TCRbeta CDR3 rearrangement, sequence reads were collapsed and filtered. For each sample, productive Simpson clonality was calculated as the square root of Simpson's diversity index across productive rearrangements. TCRdb's version of the immuneACCESS table is confined to in-frame rearrangements and falls short of the full clone set. An unresolved V gene accounts for under half of the shortfall where checked; the remainder is of unknown origin. V and J calls and clone size come straight from that table; D and trimming were deduced from the DNA. This sample comprises fewer than 450,000 clones, about 90% of them detected only once. In total, the top ten clones hold about 0.6% of the sample.

Enrolling through a virtual design, the prospective study's participants ranged in age from roughly 18 to 95 years and lived across some 23 United States geographic areas. In the prospective study, participants were assigned to cohorts based on the clinical history participants reported in a screening survey and a study questionnaire. Recovered participants in ImmuneRACE Cohort 3 were defined by two consecutive negative NP/OP PCR tests, clearance by a healthcare professional, or resolution of symptoms. Each participant in the prospective study had whole blood, serum and a nasopharyngeal or oropharyngeal swab collected by mobile phlebotomists. Over an approximately 2-month period, participants in the prospective study had the option of providing additional blood draws and questionnaires. Before DNA extraction, prospective study blood samples were shipped either frozen or at room temperature. The investigation overall reported the following: How much clinical and demographic metadata was included differed by source and by participant, and the metadata was provided uncurated.

CDR1 and CDR2, per the germline V gene, are SGHTA and FQGNSA. The CDR3 holds 15 amino acids from the cysteine to the phenylalanine. Only CDR3 DNA is held: 45 bases, read in frame from base 1. Between the V and J ends, shortened by 1 base and 2 bases respectively, the junction contains 12 bases. Turning to this clone: The antigen it binds to is not known. Per-base quality was not reported, and no clone a single base away is much larger than it.

The sequencing input was PBMCs or T cells enriched from blood (not recorded which). In this chain, TRBV7-2 is recombined with TRBJ2-7, with TRBD1 as a weak D call on 6 bases. This TCR came from a man between 18 and 35 years old who had recovered from COVID-19. Here is the DNA: TGTGCCAGCAGCTTAGTCATCAGGGGCCCCTACGAGCAGTACTTC. Its protein product is CASSLVIRGPYEQYF.